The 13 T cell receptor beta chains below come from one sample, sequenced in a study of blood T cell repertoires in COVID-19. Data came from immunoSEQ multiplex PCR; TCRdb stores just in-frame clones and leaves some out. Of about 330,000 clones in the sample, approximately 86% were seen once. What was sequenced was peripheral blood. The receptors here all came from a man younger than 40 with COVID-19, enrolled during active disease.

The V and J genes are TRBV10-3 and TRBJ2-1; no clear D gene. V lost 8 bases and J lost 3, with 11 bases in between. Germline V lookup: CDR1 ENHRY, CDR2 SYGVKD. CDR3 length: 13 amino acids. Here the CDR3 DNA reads TGTGCCATCGCAAACAACAGCTACAATGAGCAGTTCTTC. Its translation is CAIANNSYNEQFF.

Here the CDR3 reads CSAGDRNGYTF. CDR3 sequence (DNA): TGCAGTGCTGGGGACAGAAATGGCTACACCTTC. The rearrangement links TRBV20-1 to TRBJ1-2, with TRBD1 matching 7 bases. The CDR3 is 11 amino acids. Germline V CDR1 and CDR2: DFQATT, SNEGSKA (reference sequence). With V trimmed by 5 bases and J by 6 bases, 3 bases remained unmatched.

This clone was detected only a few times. CDR3 protein: CASSLRDSEYSNQPQHF. CDR3 sequence (DNA): TGTGCCAGCAGCCTCCGGGACAGCGAGTATAGCAATCAGCCCCAGCATTTT. V is TRBV7-2 and J is TRBJ1-5, with TRBD1 matching over 7 bases. The CDR3 sequence is 17 residues long. V was clipped by 5 bases and J by 0 bases; unmatched bases: 10. CDR1 is SGHTA and CDR2 is FQGNSA in the germline V gene.

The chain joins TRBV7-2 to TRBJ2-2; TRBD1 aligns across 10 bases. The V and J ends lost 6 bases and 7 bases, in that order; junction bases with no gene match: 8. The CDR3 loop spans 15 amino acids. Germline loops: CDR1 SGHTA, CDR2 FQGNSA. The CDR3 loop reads CASRRTGGSIGELFF. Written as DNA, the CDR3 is TGTGCCAGCAGGCGGACAGGGGGAAGTATCGGGGAGCTGTTTTTT.

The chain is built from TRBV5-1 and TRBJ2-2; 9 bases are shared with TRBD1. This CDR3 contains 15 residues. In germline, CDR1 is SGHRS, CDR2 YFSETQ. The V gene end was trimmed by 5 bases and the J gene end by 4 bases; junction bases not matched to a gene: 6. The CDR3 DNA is TGCGCCAGCAGGTCCGGGACAGGGTTCACCGGGGAGCTGTTTTTT. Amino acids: CASRSGTGFTGELFF.

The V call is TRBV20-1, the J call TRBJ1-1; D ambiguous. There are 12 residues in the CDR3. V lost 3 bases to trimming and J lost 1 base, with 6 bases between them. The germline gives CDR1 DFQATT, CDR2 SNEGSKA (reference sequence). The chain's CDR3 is CSASTRNTEAFF. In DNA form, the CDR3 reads TGCAGTGCTAGTACGAGGAACACTGAAGCTTTCTTT.

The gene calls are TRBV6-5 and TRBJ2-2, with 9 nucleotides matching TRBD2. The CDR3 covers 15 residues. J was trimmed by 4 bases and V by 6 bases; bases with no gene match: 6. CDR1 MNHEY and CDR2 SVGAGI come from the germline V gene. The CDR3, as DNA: TGTGCCAGCAGACGTAGCGGGGGTGGCACCGGGGAGCTGTTTTTT. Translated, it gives CASRRSGGGTGELFF.

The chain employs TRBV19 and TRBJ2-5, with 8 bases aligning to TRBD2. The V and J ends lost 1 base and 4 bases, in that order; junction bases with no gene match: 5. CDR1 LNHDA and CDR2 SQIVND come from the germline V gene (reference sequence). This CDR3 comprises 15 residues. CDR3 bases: TGTGCCAGTAGTATAGGTGGGACTAGTGGAGAGACCCAGTACTTC. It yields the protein CASSIGGTSGETQYF.

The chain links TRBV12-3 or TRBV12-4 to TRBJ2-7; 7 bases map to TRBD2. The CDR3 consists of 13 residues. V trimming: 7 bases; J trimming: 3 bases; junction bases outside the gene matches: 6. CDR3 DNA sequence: TGTGCCAGCATGAATTGGGGGGGCTACGAGCAGTACTTC. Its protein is CASMNWGGYEQYF.

CDR3 residues: CASSLVNRQQYF. The CDR3, as DNA: TGTGCCAGCAGCTTAGTTAACAGACAGCAGTACTTC. J is TRBJ2-7 and V is TRBV7-2, with D unclear. Germline V gene lookup returns CDR1 SGHTA and CDR2 FQGNSA. V gave up 1 base and J gave up 8 bases, with 9 bases separating them. The CDR3 is 12 amino acids.

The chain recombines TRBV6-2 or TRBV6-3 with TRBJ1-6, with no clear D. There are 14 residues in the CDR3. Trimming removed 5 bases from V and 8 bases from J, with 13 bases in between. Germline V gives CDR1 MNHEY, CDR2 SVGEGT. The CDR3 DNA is TGTGCCAGCAGTCGATCGACAACCGATTCACCCCTCCACTTT. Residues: CASSRSTTDSPLHF.

DNA for the CDR3: TGTGCCAGCAGCCTGGGGGCAGGGGGGTTCTATGGCTACACCTTC. Amino acids: CASSLGAGGFYGYTF. The J gene is TRBJ1-2, the V gene TRBV14; 7 bases agree with TRBD1. Germline CDR1 and CDR2: SGHDN and FVKESK. V dropped 4 bases and J dropped 4; count of bases not matched to a gene: 9. This CDR3 has 15 amino acids.

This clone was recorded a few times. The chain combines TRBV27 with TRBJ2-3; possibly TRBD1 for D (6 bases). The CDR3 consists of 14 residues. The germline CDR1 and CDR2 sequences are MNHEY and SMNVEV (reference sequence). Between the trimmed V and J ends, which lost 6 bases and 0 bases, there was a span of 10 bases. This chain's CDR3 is CASRMTGSTDTQYF. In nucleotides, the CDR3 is TGTGCCAGCAGAATGACAGGTAGCACAGATACGCAGTATTTT.